A single sample gave rise to the 2 T cell receptor beta chains below, sequenced in a study of blood T cell repertoires in COVID-19. Using immunoSEQ multiplex PCR, the repertoire was profiled, and TCRdb retains in-frame clones only, with some absent. In the table there are hundreds of thousands of clones, about 80% of which are singletons. Sequenced input: peripheral blood. Receptors were obtained from an elderly woman with acute or convalescent COVID-19.

The chain links TRBV5-6 to TRBJ2-7, with 7 bases fitting TRBD2. The V gene's germline CDR1 is SGHDT and CDR2 YYEEEE. Germline trimming cut 0 bases from V and 11 bases from J; bases unmatched to any gene: 8. The CDR3 runs 13 residues. CDR3 DNA sequence: TGTGCCAGCAGCTTGGGGGAGGGTAGAGGGGAGTACTTC. This codes for CASSLGEGRGEYF.

The chain employs TRBV6-1 and TRBJ1-4; D possibly corresponds to TRBD1 (5 bases). Germline V lookup: CDR1 MNHNS, CDR2 SASEGT. CDR3 length equals 14 residues. V was clipped by 4 bases and J by 7 bases, with 13 bases between them. The CDR3 nucleotides are TGTGCCAGCAGTGGAGCAGGGAGGGCTGAAAAACTGTTTTTT. This encodes CASSGAGRAEKLFF.